This record concerns one T cell receptor (beta chain) sequence. What it recognizes is unknown. One entry per CDR3 protein results from TCRdb running MiXCR on the reads. The data show some 700,000 distinct CDR3 sequences, around 32% seen once. The source of the sample is a study of T cell repertoires in cytomegalovirus infection. Across the whole study: Recently described HLA-C-restricted plus well-studied HLA-B-restricted CMV epitopes were used.

General observations from the study: In two of eight donors, the top clonotype was HLA-C-restricted CMV-specific.

Trimming stripped 6 bases from V and 8 bases from J, with 14 bases between. This CDR3 is built from 13 residues. Germline loops: CDR1 LGHNT, CDR2 FRNRAP. The chain combines TRBV12-5 with TRBJ2-1, with D unresolved. This clonotype was sampled from a human donor in good health (CMV status not recorded). Some clones in this sample may be carry-over from other donors' samples. Sample: cultured PBMCs, taken from culture after CMV antigen stimulation. For the CDR3, the DNA is TGTGCTAGTGGAAACCCCCTGGGCGATGAGCAGTTCTTC. Translation: CASGNPLGDEQFF. Full variable domain (missing parts from reference TRBV12-5 and TRBJ2-1): DARVTQTPRHKVTEMGQEVTMRCQPILGHNTVFWYRQTMMQGLELLAYFRNRAPLDDSGMPKDRFSAEMPDATLATLKIQPSEPRDSAVYFCASGNPLGDEQFFGPGTRLTVL.